The next 20 T cell receptor beta chains were all read from a single sample in a study of blood T cell repertoires in COVID-19. Profiling relied on immunoSEQ multiplex PCR, and the TCRdb table lists in-frame clones only, not all of them. The sample shows some 150,000 clones, about four fifths of them seen only once. Sequencing input: peripheral blood. The receptors stem from a woman in her sixties or seventies with acute or convalescent COVID-19.

The chain has TRBV11-2 and TRBJ1-6; D ambiguous. V lost 2 bases and J lost 8, with 13 bases in between. CDR3 length: 15 residues. CDR1 SGHAT and CDR2 FQNNGV come from the germline V gene. CDR3 residues: CASSLTESTHSPLHF. For the CDR3, the DNA is TGTGCCAGCAGCTTAACGGAGTCGACCCATTCACCCCTCCACTTT. Drawing the rest from reference TRBV11-2 and TRBJ1-6, the complete variable domain is EAGVAQSPRYKIIEKRQSVAFWCNPISGHATLYWYQQILGQGPKLLIQFQNNGVVDDSQLPKDRFSAERLKGVDSTLKIQPAKLEDSAVYLCASSLTESTHSPLHFGNGTRLTVT.

The chain joins TRBV9 to TRBJ2-1, with unresolved D. Trimming took off 4 bases at V and 8 bases at J, with 10 bases between the two ends. CDR1 and CDR2 from the germline V gene are SGDLS and YYNGEE. The CDR3 totals 12 residues. The CDR3 coding sequence is TGTGCCAGCAGCCCCTCTACCCATGAGCAGTTCTTC. Its protein product is CASSPSTHEQFF.

In this sample, this clone turned up once. The gene calls are TRBV10-3 and TRBJ1-2, with 7 positions matching TRBD1. Germline loops: CDR1 ENHRY, CDR2 SYGVKD. This CDR3 contains 14 residues. The V segment lost 7 bases and the J segment 0 bases; nucleotides outside the gene matches: 5. The CDR3 sequence is CAITPQGANYGYTF. DNA of the CDR3: TGTGCCATCACTCCTCAGGGGGCTAACTATGGCTACACCTTC.

V and J are TRBV7-3 and TRBJ2-1; 9 bases map to TRBD1. Germline values: CDR1 SGHTA, CDR2 FQGTGA. CDR3 length equals 13 residues. V dropped 5 bases and J dropped 5; count of bases not matched to a gene: 1. CDR3 sequence reads: CASSRTGDNEQFF. For the CDR3, the DNA is TGTGCCAGCAGCCGGACAGGGGACAATGAGCAGTTCTTC.

The rearrangement joins TRBV6-1 to TRBJ1-2; 7 bases map to TRBD1. J lost 2 bases, V lost 0 bases, and 6 bases had no gene match. CDR3 length: 16 residues. Germline values: CDR1 MNHNS, CDR2 SASEGT. CDR3 DNA sequence: TGTGCCAGCAGTGAAGCCTTCACGGGACAGAACTATGGCTACACCTTC. It is translated as CASSEAFTGQNYGYTF.

This rearrangement joins TRBV24-1 to TRBJ2-3; 9 bases agree with TRBD2. Germline lookup yields CDR1 KGHDR and CDR2 SFDVKD. The ends lost 5 bases at V and 5 bases at J; junction bases unmatched: 4. The CDR3 extends over 14 amino acids. The CDR3, as DNA: TGTGCCACCAGTGCGGCGGGGGGGCGAGATACGCAGTATTTT. It is translated as CATSAAGGRDTQYF.

The J gene is TRBJ1-2, the V gene TRBV6-5; the D is unclear. Per germline, CDR1 MNHEY and CDR2 SVGAGI. V lost 0 bases and J 3 bases, leaving 11 bases between the germline ends. The CDR3 length is 15 residues. In DNA form, the CDR3 reads TGTGCCAGCAGTTACTCGGTCGGGAGTTACTATGGCTACACCTTC. It codes for CASSYSVGSYYGYTF.

The count of this clone is one. V gene TRBV21-1 combines with J gene TRBJ2-1; the listed D gene, TRBD2, was not tested against the DNA. TRBV21-1 is recorded as a pseudogene. The CDR3 spans 14 residues. DNA for the CDR3: TGTGCCAGCAGCAAGAGCGGTCCTTACAATGAGCAGTTCTTC. Amino acid sequence: CASSKSGPYNEQFF.

As concerns this clone: The identical CDR3 is also encoded by other nucleotide sequences in the sample. The chain couples TRBV28 to TRBJ1-2; 8 positions match TRBD1. V dropped 6 bases and J dropped 5; count of bases not matched to a gene: 5. Germline V gene data show CDR1 as MDHEN and CDR2 as SYDVKM. The CDR3 is 13 amino acids. The CDR3, as DNA: TGTGCCAGCAGGTTGGGACAGGTATATGGCTACACCTTC. Protein product: CASRLGQVYGYTF.

This clone was recorded a few times. This sequence joins TRBV7-9 and TRBJ1-1, with D hard to call. CDR1 is SEHNR and CDR2 is FQNEAQ in the germline V gene (reference sequence). V lost 5 bases to trimming and J lost 0 bases, with 13 bases between them. The CDR3 sequence is 15 residues long. The CDR3, as DNA: TGTGCCAGCAGCGAGGGAGGAAGGATGAACACTGAAGCTTTCTTT. Translation: CASSEGGRMNTEAFF.

The chain recombines TRBV30 with TRBJ2-3, with unresolved D. This CDR3 has 13 residues. V gave up 3 bases and J gave up 3 bases, with 10 bases separating them. CDR1 and CDR2 (germline): GTSNPN, SVGIG (reference sequence). The CDR3 region has the DNA TGTGCCTGGAGAAGCCAGGCAACAGATACGCAGTATTTT. It encodes CAWRSQATDTQYF.

This chain joins TRBV4-2 and TRBJ2-5; 8 bases line up with TRBD2. Germline V gene data show CDR1 as LGHNA and CDR2 as YNFKEQ. J was trimmed by 4 bases and V by 0 bases; bases with no gene match: 7. The CDR3 runs 16 residues. The CDR3 protein is CASSQEIRGGSETQYF. For the CDR3, the DNA is TGTGCCAGCAGCCAAGAAATCCGCGGGGGGTCAGAGACCCAGTACTTC.

V and J are TRBV7-2 and TRBJ1-5, with 7 bases identical to TRBD1. CDR1 SGHTA and CDR2 FQGNSA come from the germline V gene. V was pared by 5 bases and J by 5 bases, with 9 bases of the junction left unmatched. The CDR3 consists of 15 residues. CDR3 loop: CASSVTGTVYQPQHF. CDR3 sequence (DNA): TGTGCCAGCAGCGTAACCGGGACAGTCTATCAGCCCCAGCATTTT.

The chain links TRBV7-3 to TRBJ2-3; TRBD2 matches 11 bases. After removal of 5 bases from V and 3 bases from J, the junction contained 4 bases not matched to a gene. CDR1 is SGHTA and CDR2 is FQGTGA in the germline V gene. The CDR3 totals 15 residues. Here the CDR3 reads CASSIIAGGTDTQYF. The CDR3 coding sequence is TGTGCCAGCAGCATAATAGCGGGGGGGACAGATACGCAGTATTTT.

This clone was detected only once. This chain's CDR3 is CASSVALSSGNTIYF. The CDR3 DNA reads as TGTGCCAGCAGCGTAGCTCTGAGCTCTGGAAACACCATATATTTT. The chain combines TRBV9 with TRBJ1-3, with D unresolved. V shed 0 bases and J shed 0 bases, with 7 bases lying between them. The CDR3 sequence is 15 residues long. The germline V gene encodes CDR1 SGDLS and CDR2 YYNGEE.

The J gene is TRBJ1-3, the V gene TRBV27, with a possible D match to TRBD1 (6 bases). This CDR3 has 15 residues. V was clipped by 6 bases and J by 0 bases, with 12 bases between them. Germline V CDR1 and CDR2: MNHEY, SMNVEV (reference sequence). CDR3 sequence: CASSTGLASGNTIYF. The CDR3 nucleotides read TGTGCCAGCAGCACAGGGTTAGCCTCTGGAAACACCATATATTTT.

The chain has TRBV7-8 and TRBJ1-3, with 7 bases fitting TRBD1. J lost 4 bases, V lost 0 bases, and 9 bases had no gene match. Germline V gene data show CDR1 as SGHVS and CDR2 as FQNEAQ. This CDR3 is 17 amino acids long. CDR3 region: CASSLAGGQAVGNTIYF. In DNA form, the CDR3 reads TGTGCCAGCAGCTTAGCCGGAGGACAGGCCGTCGGAAACACCATATATTTT.

This sequence joins TRBV7-3 and TRBJ1-1; 9 positions match TRBD1. The germline CDR1 and CDR2 sequences are SGHTA and FQGTGA. Unmatched junction bases numbered 8, after V lost 6 bases and J lost 6 bases. There are 14 residues in the CDR3. The CDR3 DNA is TGTGCCAGCAGTCAGACAGGGGGTATCTCTGAAGCTTTCTTT. It translates to CASSQTGGISEAFF.

The chain has TRBV19 and TRBJ1-5; D is ambiguous. Germline loops: CDR1 LNHDA, CDR2 SQIVND (reference sequence). This CDR3 region has 16 residues. The V gene lost 8 bases and the J gene lost 2 bases, with 19 bases spanning the gap. The CDR3 loop is CASWTGGKGGNQPQHF. CDR3 in DNA: TGTGCCAGTTGGACCGGAGGTAAGGGTGGCAATCAGCCCCAGCATTTT.

This clone occurred many times. The CDR3 spells CAISVQSYYGYTF. CDR3 DNA: TGTGCCATCAGTGTACAGTCCTACTATGGCTACACCTTC. The chain recombines TRBV10-3 with TRBJ1-2; D not resolved. V dropped 4 bases and J dropped 3 bases, with 9 bases sitting between them. The germline gives CDR1 ENHRY, CDR2 SYGVKD. The CDR3 covers 13 residues.